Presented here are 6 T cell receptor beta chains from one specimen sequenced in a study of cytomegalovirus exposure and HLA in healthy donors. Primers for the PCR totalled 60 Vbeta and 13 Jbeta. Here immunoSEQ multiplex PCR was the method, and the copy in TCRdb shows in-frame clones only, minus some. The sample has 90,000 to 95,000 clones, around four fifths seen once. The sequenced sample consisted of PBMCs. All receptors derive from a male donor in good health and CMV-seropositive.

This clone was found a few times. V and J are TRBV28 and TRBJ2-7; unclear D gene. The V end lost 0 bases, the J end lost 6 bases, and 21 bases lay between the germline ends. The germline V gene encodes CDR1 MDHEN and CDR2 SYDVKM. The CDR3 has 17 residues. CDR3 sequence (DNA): TGTGCCAGCAGTTTATGGCTCCCCGACACCTACCCTTTCGAGCAGTACTTC. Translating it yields CASSLWLPDTYPFEQYF.

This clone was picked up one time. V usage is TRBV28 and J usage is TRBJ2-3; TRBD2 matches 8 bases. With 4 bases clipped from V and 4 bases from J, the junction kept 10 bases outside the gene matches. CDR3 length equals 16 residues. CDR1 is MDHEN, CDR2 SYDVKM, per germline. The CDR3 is CASSSTSVLAPDTQYF. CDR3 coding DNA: TGTGCCAGCAGTTCGACTAGCGTTCTGGCGCCAGATACGCAGTATTTT.

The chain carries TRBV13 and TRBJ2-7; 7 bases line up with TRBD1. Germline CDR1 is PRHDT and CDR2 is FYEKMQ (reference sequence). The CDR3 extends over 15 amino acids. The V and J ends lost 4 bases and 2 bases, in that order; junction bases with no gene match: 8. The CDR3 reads CASSSQGQLTYEQYF. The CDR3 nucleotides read TGTGCCAGCAGCTCACAGGGGCAACTGACCTACGAGCAGTACTTC.

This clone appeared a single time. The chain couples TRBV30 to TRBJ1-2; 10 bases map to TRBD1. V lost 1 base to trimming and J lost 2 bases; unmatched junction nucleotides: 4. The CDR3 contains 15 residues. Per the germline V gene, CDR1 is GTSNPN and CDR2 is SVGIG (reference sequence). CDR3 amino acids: CAWSDGTGANYGYTF. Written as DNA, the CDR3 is TGTGCCTGGAGTGACGGGACAGGGGCGAACTATGGCTACACCTTC.

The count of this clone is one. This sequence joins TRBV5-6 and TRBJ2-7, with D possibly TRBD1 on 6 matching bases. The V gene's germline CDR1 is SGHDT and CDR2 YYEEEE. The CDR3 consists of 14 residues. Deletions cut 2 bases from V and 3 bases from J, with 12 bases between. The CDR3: CASSFGQKHYEQYF. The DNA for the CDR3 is TGTGCCAGCAGCTTCGGACAGAAGCACTACGAGCAGTACTTC. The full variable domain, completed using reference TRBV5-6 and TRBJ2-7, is DAGVTQSPTHLIKTRGQQVTLRCSPKSGHDTVSWYQQALGQGPQFIFQYYEEEERQRGNFPDRFSGHQFPNYSSELNVNALLLGDSALYLCASSFGQKHYEQYFGPGTRLTVT.

CDR3 sequence: CASSHETPEGEQYF. CDR3 in DNA: TGCGCCAGCAGCCATGAGACCCCCGAGGGCGAGCAGTACTTC. This rearrangement joins TRBV4-1 to TRBJ2-7; D is possibly TRBD2 (5 bases). The germline CDR1 and CDR2 sequences are MGHRA and YSYEKL. The CDR3 has 14 residues. V gave up 3 bases and J gave up 6 bases, with 15 bases separating them.